This T cell receptor (beta chain) originates from a study of OX40 agonist ivuxolimab in advanced cancers. The repertoire was sequenced with immunoSEQ multiplex PCR; TCRdb's copy has only in-frame clones and lacks some. The profile covers 70,000 or so clones, with about 86% appearing a single time and around 2% taken by the ten largest. In germline, CDR1 is SNHLY, CDR2 FYNNEI. V shed 4 bases and J 1 base; nucleotides not matched to a gene: 6. CDR3 length: 15 residues. The specimen comprised CD4+ or CD8+ T cells sorted from blood, sampled in a trial of the OX40 agonist ivuxolimab. The gene calls are TRBV2 and TRBJ2-5; 7 positions agree with TRBD2. The source of this sequence is an adult with an advanced solid tumor such as melanoma, head and neck, liver or kidney cancer. CDR3 sequence reads: CASSVERDRQETQYF. CDR3 nucleotides: TGTGCCAGCAGTGTTGAGCGGGACCGCCAAGAGACCCAGTACTTC.